A selection of T cell receptor beta chains follows, all from one sample in a study of T cell responses to AZD1222 COVID-19 vaccine. Sequencing used immunoSEQ multiplex PCR; TCRdb keeps in-frame clones, though not all of them. The sample has some 130,000 clones; 88% are singletons. The sequencing used peripheral blood, collected on day 0 of AZD1222 vaccination. These receptor sequences come from an adult in good health. CDR3s include the opening cysteine and the closing phenylalanine or tryptophan. The order of the fields is V gene, J gene, clone size, D gene, CDR3 protein, CDR3 DNA. The D gene is left open where the match is weak. Expanded clones are given a class, and other clones once, few, many or no size at all.

>TRBV7-9|TRBJ2-2|NA|TRBD1
CASRPPGQGAGNTGELFF
TGTGCCAGCAGACCTCCGGGACAGGGGGCTGGTAACACCGGGGAGCTGTTTTTT
>TRBV7-3|TRBJ2-4|NA|NA
CASSLSRGQNIQYF
TGTGCCAGCAGCTTATCCCGGGGGCAAAACATTCAGTACTTC
>TRBV7-6|TRBJ2-1|NA|NA
CASSFSNEQFF
TGTGCCAGCAGCTTCTCTAATGAGCAGTTCTTC
>TRBV4-1|TRBJ2-6|NA|NA
CASSQMWGANVLTF
TGCGCCAGCAGCCAAATGTGGGGGGCCAACGTCCTGACTTTC
>TRBV11-3|TRBJ2-1|NA|TRBD1
CASSFGQGQRDEQFF
TGTGCCAGCAGCTTCGGACAGGGTCAACGCGATGAGCAGTTCTTC
>TRBV3-1/TRBV3-2|TRBJ2-1|NA|TRBD1
CASSQGTGFGNEQFF
TGTGCCAGCAGCCAAGGGACAGGGTTTGGCAATGAGCAGTTCTTC
>TRBV18|TRBJ1-2|NA|TRBD1
CASSPRGGTGVGYGYTF
TGTGCCAGCTCACCACGCGGAGGGACAGGGGTAGGCTATGGCTACACCTTC
>TRBV7-9|TRBJ1-4|once|NA
CASSRRGEKLFF
TGTGCCAGCAGCCGTAGGGGGGAAAAACTGTTTTTT
>TRBV7-2|TRBJ1-1|NA|NA
CASSFLIQGTEAFF
TGTGCCAGCAGCTTCCTTATCCAGGGGACTGAAGCTTTCTTT
>TRBV6-5|TRBJ1-1|NA|NA
CASCRGNTEAFF
TGTGCCAGTTGTAGGGGTAACACTGAAGCTTTCTTT
>TRBV19|TRBJ1-2|NA|NA
CASSSHTPQGLNYGYTF
TGTGCCAGTAGTTCCCATACCCCCCAGGGACTGAACTATGGCTACACCTTC
>TRBV11-2|TRBJ2-5|few|NA
CASSLGGKWYF
TGTGCCAGCAGCTTAGGGGGGAAGTGGTACTTC
>TRBV4-3|TRBJ1-2|few|NA
CASSQDRNYGYTF
TGCGCCAGCAGCCAAGATCGGAACTATGGCTACACCTTC
>TRBV2|TRBJ1-2|NA|TRBD1
CASSVQGAYGYTF
TGTGCCAGCAGCGTACAGGGGGCATATGGCTACACCTTC
>TRBV12-5|TRBJ2-1|NA|NA
CASGLRGTHEQFF
TGTGCTAGTGGTTTGCGGGGCACCCATGAGCAGTTCTTC
>TRBV18|TRBJ2-5|NA|NA
CASSPYGTGETQYF
TGTGCCAGCTCACCATACGGCACCGGGGAGACCCAGTACTTC
>TRBV6-2/TRBV6-3|TRBJ2-7|NA|NA
CASSGRQTSTLYEQYF
TGTGCCAGCAGTGGGAGGCAGACCTCAACCCTATACGAGCAGTACTTC
>TRBV10-3|TRBJ1-4|NA|NA
CAISSRLTGDYEKLFF
TGTGCCATCAGTAGTCGGTTGACAGGTGACTATGAAAAACTGTTTTTT